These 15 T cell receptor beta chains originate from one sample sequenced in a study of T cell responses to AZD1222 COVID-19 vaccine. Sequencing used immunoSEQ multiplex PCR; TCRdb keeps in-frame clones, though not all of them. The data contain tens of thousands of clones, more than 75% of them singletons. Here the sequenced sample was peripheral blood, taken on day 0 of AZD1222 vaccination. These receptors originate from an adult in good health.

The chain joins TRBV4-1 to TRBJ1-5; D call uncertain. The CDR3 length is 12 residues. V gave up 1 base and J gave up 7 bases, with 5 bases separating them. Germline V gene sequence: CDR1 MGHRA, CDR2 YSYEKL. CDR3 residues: CASSQGGQPQHF. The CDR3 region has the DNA TGCGCCAGCAGCCAAGGCGGGCAGCCCCAGCATTTT.

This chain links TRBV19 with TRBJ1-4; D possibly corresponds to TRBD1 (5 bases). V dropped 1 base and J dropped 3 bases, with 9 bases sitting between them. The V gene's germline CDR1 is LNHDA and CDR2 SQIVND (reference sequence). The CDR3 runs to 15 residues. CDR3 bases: TGTGCCAGTAGTATAGCAAGGGGCCCTAATGAAAAACTGTTTTTT. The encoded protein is CASSIARGPNEKLFF. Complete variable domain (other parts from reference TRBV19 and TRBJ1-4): DGGITQSPKYLFRKEGQNVTLSCEQNLNHDAMYWYRQDPGQGLRLIYYSQIVNDFQKGDIAEGYSVSREKKESFPLTVTSAQKNPTAFYLCASSIARGPNEKLFFGSGTQLSVL.

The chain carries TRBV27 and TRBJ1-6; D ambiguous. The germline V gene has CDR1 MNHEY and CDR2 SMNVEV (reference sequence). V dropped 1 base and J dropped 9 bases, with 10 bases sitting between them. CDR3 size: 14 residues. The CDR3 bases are TGTGCCAGCAGTTTATTGACTCGGGGTTCACCCCTCCACTTT. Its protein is CASSLLTRGSPLHF.

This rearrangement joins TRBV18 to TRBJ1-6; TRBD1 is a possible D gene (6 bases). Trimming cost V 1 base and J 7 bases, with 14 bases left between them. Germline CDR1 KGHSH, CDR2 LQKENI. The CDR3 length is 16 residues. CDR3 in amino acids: CASSPLRTAGNSPLHF. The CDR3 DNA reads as TGTGCCAGCTCACCACTTCGGACAGCGGGCAATTCACCCCTCCACTTT. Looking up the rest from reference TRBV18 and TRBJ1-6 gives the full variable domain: NAGVMQNPRHLVRRRGQEARLRCSPMKGHSHVYWYRQLPEEGLKFMVYLQKENIIDESGMPKERFSAEFPKEGPSILRIQQVVRGDSAAYFCASSPLRTAGNSPLHFGNGTRLTVT.

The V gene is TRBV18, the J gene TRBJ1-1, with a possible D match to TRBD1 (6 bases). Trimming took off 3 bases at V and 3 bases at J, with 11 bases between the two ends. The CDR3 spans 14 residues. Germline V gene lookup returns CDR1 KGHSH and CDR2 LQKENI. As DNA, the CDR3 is TGTGCCAGCTCACCTAGAAGGGGGTACACTGAAGCTTTCTTT. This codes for CASSPRRGYTEAFF.

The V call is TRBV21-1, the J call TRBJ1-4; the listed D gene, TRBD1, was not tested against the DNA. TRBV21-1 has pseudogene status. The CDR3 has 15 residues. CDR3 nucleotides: TGTGCCAGCACCTCGATAGGGGGTAGGTCTGAAAAACTGTTTTTT. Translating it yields CASTSIGGRSEKLFF.

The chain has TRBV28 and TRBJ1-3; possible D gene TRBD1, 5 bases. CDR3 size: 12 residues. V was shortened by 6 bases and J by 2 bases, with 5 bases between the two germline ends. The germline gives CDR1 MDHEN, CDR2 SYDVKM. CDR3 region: CASRGPGNTIYF. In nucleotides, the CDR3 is TGTGCCAGCAGGGGGCCTGGAAACACCATATATTTT.

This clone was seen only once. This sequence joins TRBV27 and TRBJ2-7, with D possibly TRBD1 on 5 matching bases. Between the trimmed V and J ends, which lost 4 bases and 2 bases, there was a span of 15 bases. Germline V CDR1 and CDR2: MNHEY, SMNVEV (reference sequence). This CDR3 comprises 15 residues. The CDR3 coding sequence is TGTGCCAGCAGTTCTAGGGGCGTTGGCCCCTACGAGCAGTACTTC. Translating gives CASSSRGVGPYEQYF.

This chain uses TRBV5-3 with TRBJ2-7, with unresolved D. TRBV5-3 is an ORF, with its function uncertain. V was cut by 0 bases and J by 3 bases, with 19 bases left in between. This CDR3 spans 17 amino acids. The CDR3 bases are TGTGCCAGAAGCTTGGTAGAGGAAGGAGAGGACCTCTACGAGCAGTACTTC. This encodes CARSLVEEGEDLYEQYF.

The CDR3 loop reads CASSKSGRVNEKLFF. Here the CDR3 DNA reads TGTGCCAGCAGCAAGTCTGGTAGAGTTAATGAAAAACTGTTTTTT. The rearrangement joins TRBV21-1 to TRBJ1-4. TRBV21-1 is an annotated pseudogene. The CDR3 is 15 residues long.

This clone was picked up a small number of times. CDR3 protein: CAWIRGGGNQPQHF. The CDR3 DNA follows: TGTGCCTGGATCCGAGGGGGTGGCAATCAGCCCCAGCATTTT. The J gene is TRBJ1-5, the V gene TRBV30; a possible D gene is TRBD1 (6 bases). The CDR3 covers 14 residues. CDR1 and CDR2 from the germline V gene are GTSNPN and SVGIG (reference sequence). Trimming took off 4 bases at V and 2 bases at J, with 12 bases between the two ends.

CDR3 nucleotides: TGTGCCAGCAGCGAGACAGGGGATGGTGAAAAACTGTTTTTT. Translated, it gives CASSETGDGEKLFF. The chain joins TRBV7-9 to TRBJ1-4; 8 nucleotides align to TRBD1. The germline V gene has CDR1 SEHNR and CDR2 FQNEAQ (reference sequence). With V trimmed by 5 bases and J by 7 bases, 6 bases remained unmatched. The CDR3 has 14 residues.

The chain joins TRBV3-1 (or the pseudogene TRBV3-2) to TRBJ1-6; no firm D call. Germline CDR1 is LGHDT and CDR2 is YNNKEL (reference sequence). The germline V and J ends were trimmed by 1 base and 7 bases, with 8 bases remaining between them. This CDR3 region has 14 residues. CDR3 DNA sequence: TGTGCCAGCAGCCAAGCCAGGTTGAATTCACCCCTCCACTTT. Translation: CASSQARLNSPLHF.

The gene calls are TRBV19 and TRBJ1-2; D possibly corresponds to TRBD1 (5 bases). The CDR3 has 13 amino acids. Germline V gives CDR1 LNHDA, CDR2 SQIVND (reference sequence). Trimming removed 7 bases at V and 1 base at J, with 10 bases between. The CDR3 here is CASKGALNYGYTF. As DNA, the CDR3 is TGTGCCAGTAAAGGGGCCCTTAACTATGGCTACACCTTC.

CDR3 sequence: CASSPDRPGETQYF. Written as DNA, the CDR3 is TGTGCCAGCAGCCCCGACAGGCCAGGGGAGACCCAGTACTTC. This chain links TRBV3-1 (or the pseudogene TRBV3-2) with TRBJ2-5, with a possible D match to TRBD1 (6 bases). The CDR3 totals 14 residues. Germline CDR1 reads LGHDT; CDR2 reads YNNKEL (reference sequence). V gave up 4 bases and J gave up 5 bases, with 14 bases separating them.